Reported below is one TCR beta chain. Here immunoSEQ multiplex PCR was the method, and the copy in TCRdb shows in-frame clones only, minus some. The data show some 70,000 clones, about four fifths seen once. The data originate from a study of T cell responses to AZD1222 COVID-19 vaccine. This clonotype was obtained from an adult in good health. The sample here was peripheral blood, taken on day 0 of AZD1222 vaccination.

The CDR3 loop reads CATSLDDISGNTIYF. The CDR3 bases are TGTGCCACCAGCCTAGACGATATTTCTGGAAACACCATATATTTT. This chain connects TRBV15 to TRBJ1-3; D not certain. This CDR3 comprises 15 residues. Trimming pared 5 bases from V and 1 base from J, leaving 12 bases between. The germline V gene encodes CDR1 LNHNV and CDR2 YYDKDF (reference sequence).